The 12 T cell receptor beta chains listed next were all sequenced from one sample in a study of molecular identifiers for immune sequencing clone quantification. TCRdb passed the PCR reads through MiXCR, listing each CDR3 protein once. The table lists 400,000 to 600,000 distinct CDR3 sequences, approximately 25% of them singletons. The sequencing input was naive CD8+ T cells from blood, with Jurkat cell RNA spiked in. As to subset: FACS-sorted CD8+CD4-CCR7+CD45RA+ naive T cells. The receptors were sampled from a human donor in good health. Some libraries in this study had Jurkat cell RNA spiked in.

This clonotype was counted between two and nine times. The J gene is TRBJ2-2, the V gene TRBV12-3 or TRBV12-4; 9 bases line up with TRBD2. This CDR3 has 14 residues. V shed 7 bases and J 4 bases; nucleotides not matched to a gene: 4. The CDR3 sequence: CASTAGGGTGELFF. CDR3 nucleotides: TGTGCCAGCACGGCGGGGGGGGGCACCGGGGAGCTGTTTTTT.

Worth noting for this clonotype: A read error is likely, as this CDR3 ends without the conserved phenylalanine or tryptophan. The chain is built from TRBV5-3 and TRBJ1-1; no clear D gene. TRBV5-3 is treated as an ORF (open reading frame) with a function not yet certain. CDR3 length: 14 residues. The ends were cut back, 8 bases at V and 4 bases at J, with 18 bases in the middle. The DNA for the CDR3 is TGTGCCAGCAATTTTGGGAGTTTGGGCACTGAAGCTTTCTTA. Translation gives CASNFGSLGTEAFL.

The gene calls are TRBV9 and TRBJ2-7, with 9 bases lining up with TRBD1. Germline-derived CDR1 and CDR2 are SGDLS and YYNGEE. This CDR3 has 14 residues. Trimming at V came to 3 bases and at J to 4 bases, leaving 5 bases not matched to a gene. CDR3 region: CASSEGQGGYEQYF. The CDR3 region has the DNA TGTGCCAGCAGCGAGGGACAGGGTGGATACGAGCAGTACTTC.

The V call is TRBV3-1, the J call TRBJ2-1; TRBD1 might be the D (6 bases). CDR1 is LGHDT, CDR2 YNNKEL, per germline (reference sequence). This CDR3 region has 14 residues. Trimming removed 1 base from V and 8 bases from J, with 12 bases in between. CDR3 in amino acids: CASSQVIQGDEQFF. The CDR3 bases are TGTGCCAGCAGCCAAGTCATACAGGGCGATGAGCAGTTCTTC.

This clonotype was recorded once. Since a much larger clone is just one base distant, this may be a read error. This chain's CDR3 is CASREWREYQETQYF. CDR3 coding DNA: TGTGCCAGCAGAGAGTGGCGGGAATACCAAGAGACCCAGTACTTC. The V and J genes are TRBV6-2 or TRBV6-3 and TRBJ2-5; maybe TRBD2 (6 bases). This CDR3 is built from 15 residues. Germline CDR1 reads MNHEY; CDR2 reads SVGEGT. The V gene lost 6 bases and the J gene lost 0 bases, with 14 bases spanning the gap.

This clonotype was recorded a few times. The gene calls are TRBV27 and TRBJ2-7; TRBD2 might be the D (7 bases). Deletions cut 5 bases from V and 2 bases from J, with 19 bases between. The CDR3 totals 16 residues. CDR1 MNHEY and CDR2 SMNVEV come from the germline V gene (reference sequence). The CDR3: CASSPVSVGGAYEQYF. The CDR3 DNA reads as TGTGCCAGCAGTCCGGTCTCTGTAGGGGGGGCCTACGAGCAGTACTTC.

On this clonotype: This clone may be a read error of a much larger clone one base away. The rearrangement uses TRBV29-1 and TRBJ2-2, with D possibly TRBD2 on 6 matching bases. CDR3 size: 13 residues. Germline V gene sequence: CDR1 SQVTM, CDR2 ANQGSEA. The CDR3 region is CSVDEGHGGELYF. CDR3 coding DNA: TGCAGCGTTGATGAGGGGCATGGCGGGGAGCTGTATTTT.

This clonotype was observed a handful of times. The chain joins TRBV7-6 to TRBJ1-6; D is unresolved. Germline V gene lookup returns CDR1 SGHVS and CDR2 FNYEAQ. V was pared by 2 bases and J by 7 bases, with 12 bases between. The CDR3 extends over 15 amino acids. For the CDR3, the DNA is TGTGCCAGCAGCTTAACCTCGGGGTTGAATTCACCCCTCCACTTT. Translating gives CASSLTSGLNSPLHF.

This chain links TRBV4-1 with TRBJ2-7; TRBD2 matches at 9 bases. Germline lookup yields CDR1 MGHRA and CDR2 YSYEKL. The V and J ends lost 2 bases and 7 bases, in that order; junction bases with no gene match: 6. There are 14 residues in the CDR3. CDR3 in amino acids: CASSQLAGEVEQYF. The CDR3 DNA follows: TGCGCCAGCAGCCAATTAGCGGGAGAGGTTGAGCAGTACTTC.

This clonotype was observed a few times. J is TRBJ2-3 and V is TRBV12-3 or TRBV12-4; 10 nucleotides line up with TRBD2. This CDR3 contains 16 residues. V gave up 4 bases and J gave up 5 bases; unmatched junction bases: 9. CDR3 DNA sequence: TGTGCCAGCAGTTGGGTAGCGGGGGGACCGGGAGATACGCAGTATTTT. Its protein product is CASSWVAGGPGDTQYF.

At least ten counts were recorded for this clonotype. The CDR3 sequence is CASSLGGSGTYTDTQYF. The CDR3 DNA reads TGCGCCAGCAGCTTGGGTGGTAGCGGGACCTACACAGATACGCAGTATTTT. The J gene is TRBJ2-3, the V gene TRBV5-1, with TRBD2 matching over 8 bases. The CDR3 covers 17 residues. V was clipped by 0 bases and J by 2 bases; unmatched bases: 8. CDR1 and CDR2 from the germline V gene are SGHRS and YFSETQ.

Points on this clonotype: A much larger clone sits a single nucleotide away, making a read error possible. The J gene is TRBJ2-7, the V gene TRBV4-2, with D unresolved. The CDR3 loop spans 17 amino acids. Germline-derived CDR1 and CDR2 are LGHNA and YNFKEQ. The CDR3 is CASSQGPPAVSSCEQYF. The DNA of the CDR3 is TGTGCCAGCAGCCAAGGACCCCCCGCGGTTAGCTCCTGCGAGCAGTACTTC.